This T cell receptor beta chain comes out of a study of blood T cell repertoires in COVID-19. Germline V gene lookup returns CDR1 LGHDT and CDR2 YNNKEL (reference sequence). J gave up 8 bases and V 2 bases, and 5 bases lay outside the gene matches. CDR3 size: 14 residues. The assay was immunoSEQ multiplex PCR, and TCRdb's table has in-frame clones only and misses some. The sample lists 350,000 to 450,000 clones, roughly 90% occurring once. The clonotype comes from a woman in her thirties or forties who had been exposed to COVID-19. Sequencing used PBMCs or T cells enriched from blood (not recorded which). V is TRBV3-1 (or the pseudogene TRBV3-2) and J is TRBJ2-1; 8 bases line up with TRBD2. The CDR3 DNA reads TGTGCCAGCAGCCAAAGGCGGGGGGCCTATGAGCAGTTCTTC. Its protein is CASSQRRGAYEQFF.